The 12 T cell receptor beta chains in this list originate from one sample, sequenced in a study of T cell clusters in autoimmune cytopenias. TRB amplification used around 260 ng of peripheral blood genomic DNA. Multiplex touch-down PCR amplified TRB using TRB-A and TRB-B pools in one tube. TCRdb re-called the multiplex PCR reads and gives one entry per CDR3 protein, without DNA. This sample's clone table lists approximately 590 distinct CDR3 sequences. The same sample was also studied in work on T cell repertoires in aging, cancer and after chemotherapy.

The material sequenced was peripheral blood. The receptor source for this set is a human donor with chronic lymphocytic leukemia.

This clonotype is large by frequency. V is TRBV4-3 and J is TRBJ1-6; TCRdb names TRBD1, which stays unverified in the absence of DNA. Germline values: CDR1 LGHNA, CDR2 YSLEER. CDR3 size: 18 residues. The CDR3 spells CASSQDFPLTGGNSPLHF.

This clonotype is identified as large from frequency. This chain joins TRBV20-1 and TRBJ2-1; TCRdb's D call of TRBD2 is untestable without DNA. This CDR3 contains 14 residues. CDR1 and CDR2 from the germline V gene are DFQATT and SNEGSKA (reference sequence). This CDR3 reads CSARTSERYDEQFF.

This clonotype registers large by frequency. The CDR3 loop reads CASSSAGLNQPQHF. V is TRBV6-5 and J is TRBJ1-5; the TCRdb D gene call, TRBD1, has no DNA to confirm it. This CDR3 has 14 amino acids. CDR1 is MNHEY, CDR2 SVGAGI, per germline.

This sequence joins TRBV29-1 and TRBJ2-1; TCRdb's D gene call, TRBD1, goes unchecked for lack of DNA. CDR3 size: 17 residues. Germline lookup yields CDR1 SQVTM and CDR2 ANQGSEA. CDR3: CSVEDLGGQGAGHEQFF.

This clonotype is labeled medium-sized based on frequency. This chain's CDR3 is CASSAPGTGTETQYF. This chain uses TRBV25-1 with TRBJ2-5; TCRdb's D gene call, TRBD1, goes unchecked for lack of DNA. This CDR3 has 15 residues. CDR1 is MGHDK and CDR2 is SYGVNS in the germline V gene.

By frequency, this clonotype is large. V is TRBV6-4 and J is TRBJ2-2; TCRdb reports TRBD1, a call that lacks DNA to check it against. Germline V gene sequence: CDR1 MRHNA, CDR2 SNTAGT. CDR3 length equals 14 residues. CDR3 residues: CASRAGGVTGELFF.

The chain has TRBV9 and TRBJ1-3; the TCRdb D gene call, TRBD1, has no DNA to confirm it. Per the germline V gene, CDR1 is SGDLS and CDR2 is YYNGEE. This CDR3 is 18 amino acids long. CDR3 loop: CASSFFDSPSVSGNTIYF.

By frequency, this clonotype registers large. The V call is TRBV5-6, the J call TRBJ2-4; as DNA is missing, the TRBD2 call by TCRdb cannot be tested. Germline V lookup: CDR1 SGHDT, CDR2 YYEEEE. CDR3 length equals 17 residues. CDR3: CASSLVSSGRPRNIQYF.

Considering frequency, this clonotype is large. The V and J genes are TRBV24-1 and TRBJ2-3; TCRdb picks TRBD2, but there is no DNA to check that call. This CDR3 spans 16 amino acids. Germline V gives CDR1 KGHDR, CDR2 SFDVKD. The CDR3 protein is CATSLRRAGGTDTQYF.

This clonotype counts as medium-sized by frequency. The chain recombines TRBV13 with TRBJ2-7; the TCRdb D gene call, TRBD1, has no DNA to confirm it. CDR3 length: 15 amino acids. Germline V gene data show CDR1 as PRHDT and CDR2 as FYEKMQ (reference sequence). The CDR3 loop reads CASSLVQGNVNEQYF. Complete variable domain (other parts from reference TRBV13 and TRBJ2-7): AAGVIQSPRHLIKEKRETATLKCYPIPRHDTVYWYQQGPGQDPQFLISFYEKMQSDKGSIPDRFSAQQFSDYHSELNMSSLELGDSALYFCASSLVQGNVNEQYFGPGTRLTVT.

This chain connects TRBV18 to TRBJ2-3. Germline V gene lookup returns CDR1 KGHSH and CDR2 LQKENI. The length of the CDR3 is 13 residues. The chain's CDR3 is CASSNAGTDTQYF.

This chain uses TRBV15 with TRBJ1-2; the TCRdb call, TRBD1, lacks DNA for checking. Germline V gene lookup returns CDR1 LNHNV and CDR2 YYDKDF (reference sequence). This CDR3 spans 13 amino acids. The CDR3 loop is CATSSDRVWGYTF.